This TCR beta chain was identified during a study of OX40 agonist ivuxolimab in advanced cancers. Study-level background: Partial responses, seen in three patients, involved one hepatocellular carcinoma and two cutaneous melanomas.

TCRdb's table, derived via immunoSEQ multiplex PCR, lists solely in-frame clones and lacks some. The sample lists 60,000 to 80,000 clones; roughly 89% were seen once. The trim removed 0 bases at V and 7 bases at J, leaving 11 bases unmatched. CDR3 length: 17 amino acids. Germline CDR1 reads SGDLS; CDR2 reads YYNGEE. The TCR comes from an adult with an advanced solid tumor such as melanoma, head and neck, liver or kidney cancer. The chain couples TRBV9 to TRBJ2-1; 9 positions agree with TRBD1. The sequencing here drew on CD4+ or CD8+ T cells sorted from blood, taken in a trial of the OX40 agonist ivuxolimab. CDR3 amino acids: CASSVAIFGGQGNEQFF. The CDR3 bases are TGTGCCAGCAGCGTAGCAATTTTTGGGGGACAGGGTAATGAGCAGTTCTTC.